This is a list of T cell receptor beta chains from one sample in a study of T cells in Graves' hyperthyroidism and ophthalmopathy. TCRdb ran MiXCR on the multiplex PCR reads and lists one entry per CDR3 protein. The profile shows 800,000 or so distinct CDR3 sequences, roughly 40% of them singletons. Sequenced material: blood. The receptors were sampled from a man between 18 and 29 years old with Graves' hyperthyroidism. Each CDR3 is given with its conserved first and last residue. A D gene is named only where the DNA matches it firmly. Where a row states a size, it is once, few, many or the class of an expanded clone; other rows omit it.

D: TRBD1
V: TRBV12-3/TRBV12-4
size: few
J: TRBJ1-5
DNA: TGTGCCAGCAGTTTTGGGGACAGGGGCAATCAGCCCCAGCATTTT
CDR3: CASSFGDRGNQPQHF

D: .
V: TRBV5-8
size: few
J: TRBJ1-4
DNA: TGTGCCAGCAGCCAGGACAGCGCAACTAATGAAAAACTGTTTTTT
CDR3: CASSQDSATNEKLFF

D: TRBD1
V: TRBV14
size: .
J: TRBJ1-5
DNA: TGTGCCCCCAGGACAGGGGCCCATCAGCCCCAGCATTTT
CDR3: CAPRTGAHQPQHF

D: TRBD1
V: TRBV6-5
size: few
J: TRBJ1-1
DNA: TGTGCCAGCAGCCGTGACAGGGTGTGGGGCACTGAAGCTTTCTTT
CDR3: CASSRDRVWGTEAFF

D: .
V: TRBV7-9
size: many
J: TRBJ1-1
DNA: TGTGCCTCCTACCGGGATGCCGGCACTGAAGCTTTCTTT
CDR3: CASYRDAGTEAFF

D: .
V: TRBV20-1
size: .
J: TRBJ1-1
DNA: TGCAGTGCTGGGGTGGGGTTACGGAACACTGAAGCTTTCTTT
CDR3: CSAGVGLRNTEAFF

D: TRBD2
V: TRBV12-3/TRBV12-4
size: .
J: TRBJ2-5
DNA: TGTGCCAGCAGTTTAAGTACTAGCGGGGGAGAAGAGACCCAGTACTTC
CDR3: CASSLSTSGGEETQYF

D: TRBD1
V: TRBV19
size: .
J: TRBJ1-1
DNA: TGTGCCAGTAGTGCCGAAGGACAGGGGGTTAGCGCTTTCTTT
CDR3: CASSAEGQGVSAFF

D: .
V: TRBV20-1
size: .
J: TRBJ1-1
DNA: TGCAGTGCTAGAGATCCAGGGGAAGGCACTGAAGCTTTCTTT
CDR3: CSARDPGEGTEAFF

D: .
V: TRBV9
size: few
J: TRBJ2-6
DNA: TGTGCCAGCAGCGTAAGCAGATCTGGGGCCAACGTCCTGACTTTC
CDR3: CASSVSRSGANVLTF

D: .
V: TRBV12-5
size: .
J: TRBJ1-1
DNA: TGTGCTAGTCCTATCGACAGGAACACTGAAGCTTTCTTT
CDR3: CASPIDRNTEAFF

D: .
V: TRBV5-1
size: many
J: TRBJ1-1
DNA: TGCGCCAGCAGCTCAACCAGGGCTAGTGAAGCTTTCTTT
CDR3: CASSSTRASEAFF

D: TRBD1
V: TRBV6-6
size: .
J: TRBJ1-5
DNA: TGTGCCAGCAGGCACGGGGACAGACTCAATCAGCCCCAGCATTTT
CDR3: CASRHGDRLNQPQHF

D: TRBD1
V: TRBV6-5
size: many
J: TRBJ2-5
DNA: TGTGCCAGCAGTCCCACCGGGACAGGGTACCAAGAGACCCAGTACTTC
CDR3: CASSPTGTGYQETQYF

D: .
V: TRBV6-5
size: .
J: TRBJ2-7
DNA: TGTGCCAGCTGGCGCCAGGTCACAGAGCAGTACTTC
CDR3: CASWRQVTEQYF

D: .
V: TRBV2
size: .
J: TRBJ2-7
DNA: TGTGCCAGCAGTGAGGGGGGGCGTTCCTACGAGCAGTACTTC
CDR3: CASSEGGRSYEQYF

D: .
V: TRBV6-2/TRBV6-3
size: .
J: TRBJ1-2
DNA: TGTGCCAGCAGGTCCCCGAGGGACGGGAACTATGGCTACACCTTC
CDR3: CASRSPRDGNYGYTF

D: .
V: TRBV15
size: many
J: TRBJ2-2
DNA: TGTGCCACCTCTCCGGCTACGGACTCTCGGGAGCTGTTTTTT
CDR3: CATSPATDSRELFF

D: TRBD2
V: TRBV20-1
size: .
J: TRBJ2-5
DNA: TGCAGTGCGAGCATAGGACTAGCGGGCCGAGAGACCCAGTACTTC
CDR3: CSASIGLAGRETQYF

D: .
V: TRBV19
size: many
J: TRBJ2-7
DNA: TGTGCCAGTAGTAACAGGGTCGACGAGCAGTACTTC
CDR3: CASSNRVDEQYF

D: .
V: TRBV5-8
size: many
J: TRBJ1-2
DNA: TGTGCCAGCAGCTTCAGTCAGCACTATGGCTACACCTTC
CDR3: CASSFSQHYGYTF

D: .
V: TRBV2
size: few
J: TRBJ1-5
DNA: TGTGCCAGCAGTGACCAAGAGGGTCGAGGGGGTCAGCCCCAGCATTTT
CDR3: CASSDQEGRGGQPQHF

D: TRBD1
V: TRBV2
size: many
J: TRBJ1-5
DNA: TGTGCCAGCAGGCCGGGACAGGGGGGTCAGCCCCAGCATTTT
CDR3: CASRPGQGGQPQHF

D: TRBD1
V: TRBV5-5
size: few
J: TRBJ1-1
DNA: TGTGCCAGCAGCCCCTCTAGACAGGGCTACACTGAAGCTTTCTTT
CDR3: CASSPSRQGYTEAFF

D: TRBD1
V: TRBV7-2
size: .
J: TRBJ1-2
DNA: TGTGCCAGCAGCATCACAAGGACAGGCCTAGATGGCTACACCTTC
CDR3: CASSITRTGLDGYTF

D: .
V: TRBV2
size: .
J: TRBJ2-2
DNA: TGTGCCCAGGGAGACACCGGGGAGCTGTTTTTT
CDR3: CAQGDTGELFF

D: .
V: TRBV19
size: many
J: TRBJ1-5
DNA: TGTGCCAGTAGTGTCCAGACTGGCAAGGGCAACAATCAGCCCCAGCATTTT
CDR3: CASSVQTGKGNNQPQHF

D: TRBD1
V: TRBV7-6
size: .
J: TRBJ1-1
DNA: TGTGCCACGCGACAGGGATTCAGCCCTGAAGCTTTCTTT
CDR3: CATRQGFSPEAFF

D: TRBD2
V: TRBV5-8
size: few
J: TRBJ2-7
DNA: TGTGCCAGCAGCTTGATCGGGGGGGACTACGAGCAGTACTTC
CDR3: CASSLIGGDYEQYF

D: .
V: TRBV2
size: .
J: TRBJ2-7
DNA: TGTGCCAGCAGTTTGATGGGAGCGGACGAGCAGTACTTC
CDR3: CASSLMGADEQYF

D: .
V: TRBV2
size: many
J: TRBJ1-2
DNA: TGTGCCAGCAGTGAAGCGCAGACATACTATGGCTACACCTTC
CDR3: CASSEAQTYYGYTF

D: TRBD1
V: TRBV2
size: .
J: TRBJ1-2
DNA: TGTGCCAGCAGTGATGCTGCGGGACAGGGGGCTTCTAACTATGGCTACACCTTC
CDR3: CASSDAAGQGASNYGYTF

D: TRBD1
V: TRBV4-1
size: .
J: TRBJ1-5
DNA: TGCGCCAGCAGCCAGCCGGACAGGGGGGAACAGCCCCAGCATTTT
CDR3: CASSQPDRGEQPQHF

D: TRBD1
V: TRBV25-1
size: .
J: TRBJ1-6
DNA: TGTGCCAGCAGCAACAGGGGACCCTGGGATTCACCCCTCCACTTT
CDR3: CASSNRGPWDSPLHF

D: .
V: TRBV24-1
size: .
J: TRBJ2-5
DNA: TGTGCCAGCGGTGGGAAGGGAAAGACGGAGACCCAGTACTTC
CDR3: CASGGKGKTETQYF

D: .
V: TRBV11-2
size: .
J: TRBJ1-6
DNA: TGTGCCAGCAGCCAAGCTGGGTATAGTTCACCCCTCCACTTT
CDR3: CASSQAGYSSPLHF

D: .
V: TRBV12-3/TRBV12-4
size: many
J: TRBJ1-2
DNA: TGTGCCAGTCGAGTGGAAGGGGAGGAGGGCTACACCTTC
CDR3: CASRVEGEEGYTF

D: .
V: TRBV5-1
size: .
J: TRBJ2-2
DNA: TGCGCCAGCAGTGGGAGGACAGGACAATACACCGGGGAGCTGTTTTTT
CDR3: CASSGRTGQYTGELFF

D: .
V: TRBV9
size: few
J: TRBJ1-1
DNA: TGTGCCAGCAGCCCCCGAGGGACCGCCGATGAAGAAGCTTTCTTT
CDR3: CASSPRGTADEEAFF

D: .
V: TRBV7-9
size: many
J: TRBJ1-1
DNA: TGTGCCAGCAGCTTAGCAGGGGGGGAAGCTTTCTTT
CDR3: CASSLAGGEAFF

D: .
V: TRBV14
size: .
J: TRBJ1-5
DNA: TGTGCCAGCAGCCAAGACCGGCAGGTTCACGCCTATAGCAATCAGCCCCAGCATTTT
CDR3: CASSQDRQVHAYSNQPQHF

D: TRBD1
V: TRBV19
size: many
J: TRBJ2-7
DNA: TGTGCCAGTAGTAGGACAGGAGGAGCCTACGAGCAGTACTTC
CDR3: CASSRTGGAYEQYF